This T cell receptor beta chain was captured by sequencing in a study of T cells in localized non-small cell lung cancer. Study-wide results and caveats: Only one tumor region was sequenced, so heterogeneity remains possible. Adjacent uninvolved lung tissue had the highest T cell clonality, exceeding tumor. Adjacent lung had a median roughly 58 of the 100 largest tumor clones.

Assay: immunoSEQ multiplex PCR; the TCRdb copy retains only in-frame clones and omits some. The data contain 78,000 or so clones, roughly four fifths of them singletons. For this clone: What it binds is not known.

V lost 1 base to trimming and J lost 5 bases; unmatched junction nucleotides: 6. The V gene's germline CDR1 is SQVTM and CDR2 ANQGSEA. The CDR3 contains 15 residues. This chain links TRBV29-1 with TRBJ2-2; TRBD2 aligns across 8 bases. The sequencing here drew on peripheral blood, taken before any cancer treatment. This sequence was found in a man aged 40-75 years with stage I lung adenocarcinoma. Written as DNA, the CDR3 is TGCAGCGTTGAAGTTCGAGGCGGGAGGACCGGGGAGCTGTTTTTT. Translated, it gives CSVEVRGGRTGELFF.